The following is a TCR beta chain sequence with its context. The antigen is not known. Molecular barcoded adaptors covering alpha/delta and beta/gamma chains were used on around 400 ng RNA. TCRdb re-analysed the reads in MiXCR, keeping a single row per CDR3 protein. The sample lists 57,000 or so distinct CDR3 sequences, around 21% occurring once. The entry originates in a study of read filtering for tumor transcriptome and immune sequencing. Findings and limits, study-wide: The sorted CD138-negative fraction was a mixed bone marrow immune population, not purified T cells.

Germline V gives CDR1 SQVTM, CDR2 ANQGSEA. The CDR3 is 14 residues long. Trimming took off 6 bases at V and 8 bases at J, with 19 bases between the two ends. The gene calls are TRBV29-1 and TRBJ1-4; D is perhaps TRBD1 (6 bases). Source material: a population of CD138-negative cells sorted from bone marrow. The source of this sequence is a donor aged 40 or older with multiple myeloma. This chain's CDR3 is CSVPEGGLGEKLFF. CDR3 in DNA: TGCAGCGTCCCAGAGGGGGGCTTAGGGGAAAAACTGTTTTTT.